What follows are 5 T cell receptor beta chains derived from one specimen sequenced in a study of T cells expressing NK-cell markers. TCRdb reanalyzed the 5' RACE reads and collapses them to one entry per CDR3 protein, without DNA. The repertoire shows some 410,000 distinct CDR3 sequences; the top ten hold 6% to 8%. The sample taken for sequencing was blood T cells: a sorted CD56 or NKG2C T cell subset, CD4+ or CD8+ T cells, or bulk PBMC T cells (not recorded which). Every receptor here comes from a woman aged 18 to 75 in good health.

V usage is TRBV27 and J usage is TRBJ2-3. Germline values: CDR1 MNHEY, CDR2 SMNVEV (reference sequence). The CDR3 loop spans 11 amino acids. The chain's CDR3 is CASIGEDTQYF.

V is TRBV6-1 and J is TRBJ1-5; with no DNA, the TCRdb D assignment of TRBD1 cannot be verified. Germline lookup yields CDR1 MNHNS and CDR2 SASEGT. The CDR3 sequence is 14 residues long. The chain's CDR3 is CATGTGGFNQPQHF.

This chain uses TRBV7-9 with TRBJ1-3; as DNA is missing, the TRBD1 call by TCRdb cannot be tested. The CDR3 extends over 15 amino acids. Germline V gene sequence: CDR1 SEHNR, CDR2 FQNEAQ (reference sequence). CDR3 amino acids: CASSPPPGQGYTIYF.

J is TRBJ2-3 and V is TRBV18. Germline CDR1 reads KGHSH; CDR2 reads LQKENI. The CDR3 is made up of 15 amino acids. This chain's CDR3 is CASSPIASSTDTQYF.

The chain recombines TRBV20-1 with TRBJ2-3; TCRdb picks TRBD2, but there is no DNA to check that call. The CDR3 runs 14 residues. Germline CDR1 is DFQATT and CDR2 is SNEGSKA (reference sequence). This CDR3 reads CSTRPPPGTDTQYF.